The next 30 T cell receptor beta chains were all read from a single sample in a study of T-cell reconstitution after alpha-beta-depleted transplantation in children. Using unique molecular identifiers, the investigators prepared the TCRbeta library. TCRdb processed the PCR reads anew with MiXCR; each CDR3 protein has one entry. Altogether about 640,000 distinct CDR3 sequences are present, 16% being singletons, with the ten largest covering approximately 1%. Sample: PBMCs from the stem cell graft donor, taken from the stem cell graft. The source is a human donor who donated a stem cell graft to a child with acute myeloid leukemia.

This clonotype has a count of ten or more. The gene calls are TRBV20-1 and TRBJ2-3; 7 nucleotides align to TRBD2. V trimming: 5 bases; J trimming: 1 base; junction bases outside the gene matches: 6. This CDR3 comprises 14 residues. Germline V gives CDR1 DFQATT, CDR2 SNEGSKA (reference sequence). The DNA of the CDR3 is TGCAGTGCTCTCGGGAGGTTAGGCACAGATACGCAGTATTTT. This gives the protein CSALGRLGTDTQYF.

This clonotype has only a few counts. The chain carries TRBV10-3 and TRBJ2-7; D might be TRBD1 (6 bases). The V end lost 2 bases, the J end lost 2 bases, and 10 bases lay between the germline ends. This CDR3 has 14 residues. Germline V gene sequence: CDR1 ENHRY, CDR2 SYGVKD. Here the CDR3 reads CAISEPDRAYEQYF. The CDR3 DNA follows: TGTGCCATCAGTGAGCCGGACAGAGCCTACGAGCAGTACTTC.

The chain employs TRBV30 and TRBJ1-2; 7 positions agree with TRBD1. In germline, CDR1 is GTSNPN, CDR2 SVGIG (reference sequence). This CDR3 is built from 14 residues. With V trimmed by 1 base and J by 5 bases, 7 bases remained unmatched. This chain's CDR3 is CAWSGARTGYGYTF. For the CDR3, the DNA is TGTGCCTGGAGTGGGGCCCGGACAGGTTATGGCTACACCTTC. The entire variable domain, with the rest obtained from reference TRBV30 and TRBJ1-2, is as follows: SQTIHQWPATLVQPVGSPLSLECTVEGTSNPNLYWYRQAAGRGLQLLFYSVGIGQISSEVPQNLSASRPQDRQFILSSKKLLLSDSGFYLCAWSGARTGYGYTFGSGTRLTVV.

This rearrangement joins TRBV7-2 to TRBJ1-5; tentatively, D is TRBD1 (6 bases). CDR1 is SGHTA, CDR2 FQGNSA, per germline. The CDR3 is 17 residues long. V was shortened by 7 bases and J by 0 bases, with 19 bases between the two germline ends. The CDR3 region is CASNLMGGGDSNQPQHF. The DNA for the CDR3 is TGTGCCAGCAACCTCATGGGGGGCGGGGATAGCAATCAGCCCCAGCATTTT. The full variable domain, its missing parts supplied by reference TRBV7-2 and TRBJ1-5, is GAGVSQSPSNKVTEKGKDVELRCDPISGHTALYWYRQSLGQGLEFLIYFQGNSAPDKSGLPSDRFSAERTGGSVSTLTIQRTQQEDSAVYLCASNLMGGGDSNQPQHFGDGTRLSIL.

The chain recombines TRBV6-6 with TRBJ2-7; D possibly corresponds to TRBD2 (5 bases). V shed 5 bases and J shed 7 bases, with 12 bases lying between them. CDR1 and CDR2 from the germline V gene are MNHNY and SVGAGI (reference sequence). The CDR3 loop spans 12 amino acids. The CDR3 region has the DNA TGTGCCAGCAGTATACCTGGAGGTGAGCAGTACTTC. Encoded protein: CASSIPGGEQYF.

This clonotype occurred many times. The rearrangement joins TRBV5-6 to TRBJ2-7; no definite D call. This CDR3 contains 15 residues. Trimming left V 0 bases short and J 2 bases short, with 12 bases between. Germline lookup yields CDR1 SGHDT and CDR2 YYEEEE. The chain's CDR3 is CASSLESLLPYEQYF. The CDR3 nucleotides are TGTGCCAGCAGCTTGGAGTCTCTGCTCCCCTACGAGCAGTACTTC.

V and J are TRBV10-3 and TRBJ2-2; tentative D call: TRBD2 (5 bases). The CDR3 is made up of 14 amino acids. Germline values: CDR1 ENHRY, CDR2 SYGVKD. Trimming removed 2 bases at V and 3 bases at J, with 7 bases between. The CDR3 DNA reads as TGTGCCATCAGTGAGCCGCGGGACACCGGGGAGCTGTTTTTT. Translation gives CAISEPRDTGELFF.

J is TRBJ2-5 and V is TRBV15, with D possibly TRBD2 on 6 matching bases. V was trimmed by 2 bases and J by 2 bases, leaving 12 bases between them. The CDR3 runs 15 residues. Per germline, CDR1 LNHNV and CDR2 YYDKDF (reference sequence). The CDR3, as DNA: TGTGCCACCAGCAGATTCCCGGGACTTCAAGAGACCCAGTACTTC. Its protein is CATSRFPGLQETQYF. The complete variable domain, with remaining parts taken from reference TRBV15 and TRBJ2-5, reads DAMVIQNPRYQVTQFGKPVTLSCSQTLNHNVMYWYQQKSSQAPKLLFHYYDKDFNNEADTPDNFQSRRPNTSFCFLDIRSPGLGDTAMYLCATSRFPGLQETQYFGPGTRLLVL.

Notes on this clonotype: Since a much larger clone is just one base distant, this may be a read error. The chain carries TRBV5-6 and TRBJ2-3; D ambiguous. The V and J ends lost 6 bases and 6 bases respectively, with 14 bases between them. Germline loops: CDR1 SGHDT, CDR2 YYEEEE. This CDR3 spans 13 amino acids. The CDR3 reads CASMGLAVDTQYF. The CDR3 DNA reads TGTGCCAGCATGGGGTTAGCAGTGGATACGCAGTATTTT.

The genes are TRBV7-9 and TRBJ2-2, with a weak D call TRBD1 (6 bases). Trimming shortened V by 2 bases and J by 5 bases, and 9 bases separated the two germline ends. The germline V gene encodes CDR1 SEHNR and CDR2 FQNEAQ (reference sequence). The CDR3 contains 14 residues. The CDR3: CASSLPGQTGELFF. Here the CDR3 DNA reads TGTGCCAGCAGCTTACCTGGACAGACCGGGGAGCTGTTTTTT.

This clonotype was found a few times. The V and J genes are TRBV5-6 and TRBJ1-3; 9 bases agree with TRBD1. The CDR3 has 16 amino acids. V lost 2 bases, J lost 2 bases, and 5 bases stayed unmatched. CDR1 is SGHDT, CDR2 YYEEEE, per germline. DNA of the CDR3: TGTGCCAGCAGCTTCCCTCGGACAGGGGCTGGAAACACCATATATTTT. Translated, it gives CASSFPRTGAGNTIYF.

This clonotype was seen ten or more times. The rearrangement links TRBV30 to TRBJ2-7; TRBD1 matches 11 bases. Trimming at V came to 2 bases and at J to 5 bases, leaving 5 bases not matched to a gene. Germline V gene data show CDR1 as GTSNPN and CDR2 as SVGIG (reference sequence). The CDR3 runs to 14 residues. The CDR3 bases are TGTGCCTGGAGTCCCGGGACAGGGGGACACGAGCAGTACTTC. It encodes CAWSPGTGGHEQYF.

The CDR3 sequence is CASSWTRDTYGYTF. In DNA form, the CDR3 reads TGCGCCAGCAGCTGGACCAGGGACACATATGGCTACACCTTC. The chain joins TRBV5-1 to TRBJ1-2; D is possibly TRBD1 (6 bases). Germline V gives CDR1 SGHRS, CDR2 YFSETQ. V lost 3 bases to trimming and J lost 5 bases, with 14 bases between them. The CDR3 is 14 amino acids. Combining the CDR3 with reference TRBV5-1 and TRBJ1-2 gives the whole variable domain KAGVTQTPRYLIKTRGQQVTLSCSPISGHRSVSWYQQTPGQGLQFLFEYFSETQRNKGNFPGRFSGRQFSNSRSEMNVSTLELGDSALYLCASSWTRDTYGYTFGSGTRLTVV.

This clonotype was seen a handful of times. The chain combines TRBV5-1 with TRBJ2-1; weak D call: TRBD1 (6 bases). The CDR3 sequence is 15 residues long. V shed 2 bases and J shed 5 bases, with 14 bases lying between them. Germline V gene data show CDR1 as SGHRS and CDR2 as YFSETQ. The CDR3 loop is CASSFRGFTNNEQFF. The CDR3 nucleotides read TGCGCCAGCAGCTTTAGGGGGTTCACTAACAATGAGCAGTTCTTC.

The table lists this clonotype with many counts. The V and J genes are TRBV27 and TRBJ2-3, with 7 bases identical to TRBD1. V was clipped by 4 bases and J by 2 bases; unmatched bases: 3. The germline V gene encodes CDR1 MNHEY and CDR2 SMNVEV (reference sequence). The CDR3 loop spans 14 amino acids. The CDR3 nucleotides read TGTGCCAGCAGTTCGGGACAGATCACAGATACGCAGTATTTT. Amino acid sequence: CASSSGQITDTQYF.

This clonotype was observed many times. The CDR3 coding sequence is TGTGCCAGCAGTTCTACAGGGGGTTCCAATCAGCCCCAGCATTTT. Encoded protein: CASSSTGGSNQPQHF. The gene calls are TRBV6-5 and TRBJ1-5, with 8 positions matching TRBD1. The CDR3 length is 15 residues. With 4 bases clipped from V and 3 bases from J, the junction kept 5 bases outside the gene matches. Germline CDR1 and CDR2: MNHEY and SVGAGI.

V gene TRBV30 combines with J gene TRBJ2-7; tentatively, D is TRBD1 (5 bases). V gave up 2 bases and J gave up 3 bases, with 14 bases separating them. Germline loops: CDR1 GTSNPN, CDR2 SVGIG (reference sequence). The CDR3 totals 14 residues. Here the CDR3 reads CAWSTDSKIYEQYF. The CDR3 DNA is TGTGCCTGGAGTACCGACAGTAAAATCTACGAGCAGTACTTC.

V gene TRBV24-1 combines with J gene TRBJ2-5; D not resolved. CDR3 length: 12 residues. Germline loops: CDR1 KGHDR, CDR2 SFDVKD. V dropped 6 bases and J dropped 3 bases, with 7 bases sitting between them. CDR3 residues: CATSTREETQYF. The CDR3 coding sequence is TGTGCCACCAGTACCAGAGAAGAGACCCAGTACTTC.

This clonotype showed up many times. The rearrangement links TRBV20-1 to TRBJ1-6; 8 nucleotides align to TRBD1. The trim removed 7 bases at V and 2 bases at J, leaving 7 bases unmatched. Germline assignment: CDR1 DFQATT and CDR2 SNEGSKA (reference sequence). The CDR3 totals 15 residues. CDR3 region: CSGTGKDPYNSPLHF. For the CDR3, the DNA is TGCAGTGGGACAGGGAAGGACCCCTATAATTCACCCCTCCACTTT.

As for this clonotype: Possible read error: a much larger clone is one base away. The chain links TRBV7-9 to TRBJ2-2, with D perhaps assigned TRBD1 or TRBD2 (5 bases each). V was trimmed by 5 bases and J by 4 bases, leaving 14 bases between them. The CDR3 has 15 residues. Germline V gives CDR1 SEHNR, CDR2 FQNEAQ (reference sequence). The CDR3: CASSLGTDVTGELFF. The DNA of the CDR3 is TGTGCCAGCAGCCTCGGGACCGACGTCACCGGGGAGCTGTTTTTT.

This clonotype was detected many times. The V call is TRBV7-2, the J call TRBJ2-7; tentatively, D is TRBD1 (5 bases). V lost 5 bases and J lost 1, with 12 bases in between. CDR3 length equals 14 residues. Germline CDR1 SGHTA, CDR2 FQGNSA. The CDR3 loop reads CASSRRQPSYEQYF. CDR3 bases: TGTGCCAGCAGCCGTCGACAGCCATCCTACGAGCAGTACTTC. Full variable domain (outside the CDR3, taken from reference TRBV7-2 and TRBJ2-7): GAGVSQSPSNKVTEKGKDVELRCDPISGHTALYWYRQSLGQGLEFLIYFQGNSAPDKSGLPSDRFSAERTGGSVSTLTIQRTQQEDSAVYLCASSRRQPSYEQYFGPGTRLTVT.

In its sample, this clonotype was seen a few times. J is TRBJ2-1 and V is TRBV11-2; unclear D gene. The V and J ends lost 3 bases and 0 bases respectively, with 6 bases between them. The CDR3 sequence is 14 residues long. Germline V lookup: CDR1 SGHAT, CDR2 FQNNGV. CDR3 in DNA: TGTGCCAGCAGCTTCGGTACCTCCTACAATGAGCAGTTCTTC. It yields the protein CASSFGTSYNEQFF.

This clonotype showed up many times. The V call is TRBV6-1, the J call TRBJ2-3; D gene unclear. The CDR3 covers 17 residues. The ends were cut back, 6 bases at V and 0 bases at J, with 19 bases in the middle. CDR1 and CDR2 from the germline V gene are MNHNS and SASEGT. CDR3 loop: CASSSSPGGPSTDTQYF. In DNA, the CDR3 is TGTGCCAGCAGCTCTTCCCCGGGCGGTCCTAGCACAGATACGCAGTATTTT.

This clonotype appeared a few times. The chain combines TRBV20-1 with TRBJ1-1; 9 nucleotides align to TRBD1. The V segment lost 0 bases and the J segment 5 bases; nucleotides outside the gene matches: 7. Germline V gene data show CDR1 as DFQATT and CDR2 as SNEGSKA (reference sequence). CDR3 size: 15 residues. CDR3 coding DNA: TGCAGTGCTAGAGATCCCGGACAGGGGAGTACTGAAGCTTTCTTT. Its protein is CSARDPGQGSTEAFF.

This clonotype was seen repeatedly, ten times or more. The DNA of the CDR3 is TGTGCCAGCAGCGCCGGGACAGAGGGGACTGAAGCTTTCTTT. This sequence encodes CASSAGTEGTEAFF. The V and J genes are TRBV9 and TRBJ1-1, with 7 bases that match TRBD1. The junction had 7 bases not matched to a gene; V was cut back by 3 bases and J by 5 bases. The CDR3 contains 14 residues. Germline lookup yields CDR1 SGDLS and CDR2 YYNGEE.

Many counts were recorded for this clonotype. The chain combines TRBV20-1 with TRBJ2-1; D might be TRBD1 (6 bases). The CDR3 contains 14 residues. Germline V lookup: CDR1 DFQATT, CDR2 SNEGSKA (reference sequence). Trimming stripped 2 bases from V and 0 bases from J, with 8 bases between. DNA for the CDR3: TGCAGTGCTAGACAGGGGAGCTCCTACAATGAGCAGTTCTTC. Its translation: CSARQGSSYNEQFF.

This clonotype was counted many times. The chain couples TRBV15 to TRBJ1-1; no firm D call. The germline CDR1 and CDR2 sequences are LNHNV and YYDKDF (reference sequence). The CDR3 runs 13 residues. Trimming took 1 base from V and 7 from J, leaving 10 bases between them. For the CDR3, the DNA is TGTGCCACCAGCAGAGCGGGCACCCTTGAAGCTTTCTTT. This sequence encodes CATSRAGTLEAFF.

The chain joins TRBV27 to TRBJ1-5; D is perhaps TRBD1 (6 bases). V was clipped by 3 bases and J by 3 bases, with 12 bases between them. From germline, CDR1 is MNHEY and CDR2 SMNVEV (reference sequence). The CDR3 consists of 15 residues. The CDR3 is CASSFGGAYNQPQHF. In nucleotides, the CDR3 is TGTGCCAGCAGTTTCGGGGGGGCGTACAATCAGCCCCAGCATTTT.

This clonotype has more than one count but fewer than ten. The gene calls are TRBV7-2 and TRBJ2-1; D is unclear. From germline, CDR1 is SGHTA and CDR2 FQGNSA. Deletions cut 2 bases from V and 4 bases from J, with 12 bases between. The CDR3 has 15 amino acids. The CDR3 spells CASSLPPPEYNEQFF. CDR3 nucleotides: TGTGCCAGCAGCTTACCCCCCCCGGAGTACAATGAGCAGTTCTTC.

This clonotype was detected many times. V and J are TRBV5-6 and TRBJ1-5; D is ambiguous. Germline assignment: CDR1 SGHDT and CDR2 YYEEEE. The CDR3 is made up of 14 amino acids. The ends were cut back, 3 bases at V and 0 bases at J, with 7 bases in the middle. CDR3 sequence reads: CASSSVRSNQPQHF. As DNA, the CDR3 is TGTGCCAGCAGCTCTGTTCGTAGCAATCAGCCCCAGCATTTT.